The 16 T cell receptor beta chains reported below all come from one sample, sequenced in a study of blood T cell repertoires in COVID-19. The assay was immunoSEQ multiplex PCR, and TCRdb's table has in-frame clones only and misses some. The sample has roughly 410,000 clones, 75% to 90% seen once. Sample: peripheral blood. The receptors were gathered from a woman in her forties with COVID-19, enrolled during active disease.

This chain links TRBV5-1 with TRBJ2-7, with 10 bases matching TRBD1. The CDR3 runs to 19 residues. Germline CDR1 SGHRS, CDR2 YFSETQ. Germline trimming cut 0 bases from V and 0 bases from J; bases unmatched to any gene: 12. CDR3 bases: TGCGCCAGCAGCTTGGCCGGGACAGGGGTAGTCAGGAGCTCCTACGAGCAGTACTTC. Protein sequence: CASSLAGTGVVRSSYEQYF.

The V gene is TRBV28, the J gene TRBJ1-1; 7 positions agree with TRBD1. With 6 bases clipped from V and 10 bases from J, the junction kept 8 bases outside the gene matches. The CDR3 spans 12 residues. Per germline, CDR1 MDHEN and CDR2 SYDVKM. The CDR3 sequence is CASSSGQFAAFF. Written as DNA, the CDR3 is TGTGCCAGCAGCTCGGGACAGTTCGCAGCTTTCTTT.

V is TRBV25-1 and J is TRBJ2-7; D may be TRBD1 (5 bases). Germline CDR1 reads MGHDK; CDR2 reads SYGVNS. The V end lost 2 bases, the J end lost 4 bases, and 21 bases lay between the germline ends. The CDR3 has 17 residues. CDR3: CASSELTQSRVLYEQYF. The DNA for the CDR3 is TGTGCCAGCAGTGAACTGACTCAGAGCAGGGTCCTTTACGAGCAGTACTTC.

V gene TRBV30 combines with J gene TRBJ2-7; D remains unclear. Germline CDR1 reads GTSNPN; CDR2 reads SVGIG (reference sequence). V shed 0 bases and J shed 2 bases, with 11 bases lying between them. The CDR3 totals 14 residues. CDR3: CAWSVNWPAYEQYF. The CDR3 region has the DNA TGTGCCTGGAGTGTAAATTGGCCAGCCTACGAGCAGTACTTC.

The chain is built from TRBV19 and TRBJ1-2; no reliable D call. Between the trimmed V and J ends, which lost 2 bases and 7 bases, there was a span of 14 bases. From germline, CDR1 is LNHDA and CDR2 SQIVND (reference sequence). The CDR3 spans 14 residues. CDR3 bases: TGTGCCAGTAGTATATCTCAGGTCGATGGTGGCTACACCTTC. Protein product: CASSISQVDGGYTF.

This clone has only a few counts. The gene calls are TRBV11-2 and TRBJ2-5, with 8 bases matching TRBD2. J gave up 7 bases and V 4 bases, and 8 bases lay outside the gene matches. The CDR3 is made up of 14 amino acids. Per germline, CDR1 SGHAT and CDR2 FQNNGV. In DNA, the CDR3 is TGTGCCAGCAGCTCCGGGACTAGTAGTGGGACCCAGTACTTC. Translation gives CASSSGTSSGTQYF. The full variable domain, completed using reference TRBV11-2 and TRBJ2-5, is EAGVAQSPRYKIIEKRQSVAFWCNPISGHATLYWYQQILGQGPKLLIQFQNNGVVDDSQLPKDRFSAERLKGVDSTLKIQPAKLEDSAVYLCASSSGTSSGTQYFGPGTRLLVL.

The rearrangement joins TRBV28 to TRBJ2-1; 10 bases agree with TRBD2. V trimming: 8 bases; J trimming: 9 bases; junction bases outside the gene matches: 10. Per the germline V gene, CDR1 is MDHEN and CDR2 is SYDVKM. The CDR3 consists of 14 residues. CDR3 in amino acids: CASCGAGGPIEQFF. The CDR3 DNA is TGTGCCAGCTGCGGAGCGGGAGGGCCGATTGAGCAGTTCTTC.

This chain uses TRBV27 with TRBJ2-1; the match to TRBD1 covers 7 bases. The CDR3 loop spans 13 amino acids. V was pared by 6 bases and J by 1 base, with 0 bases of the junction left unmatched. Germline V gene lookup returns CDR1 MNHEY and CDR2 SMNVEV (reference sequence). The CDR3 loop is CASSRGSYNEQFF. The DNA for the CDR3 is TGTGCCAGCAGCAGGGGGTCCTACAATGAGCAGTTCTTC.

The chain has TRBV10-3 and TRBJ1-2; the match to TRBD1 covers 9 bases. V was pared by 5 bases and J by 2 bases, with 6 bases of the junction left unmatched. In germline, CDR1 is ENHRY, CDR2 SYGVKD. The CDR3 consists of 15 residues. The CDR3 sequence is CAISLQGATNYGYTF. In nucleotides, the CDR3 is TGTGCCATCAGTCTACAGGGGGCCACGAACTATGGCTACACCTTC.

The chain joins TRBV7-9 to TRBJ1-1; D possibly corresponds to TRBD1 (5 bases). Germline-derived CDR1 and CDR2 are SEHNR and FQNEAQ (reference sequence). V lost 7 bases and J lost 0, with 21 bases in between. The CDR3 spans 17 residues. CDR3 bases: TGTGCCAGCATTAAGGGGCTCGGGGGAGAGGTGAACACTGAAGCTTTCTTT. As protein: CASIKGLGGEVNTEAFF.

The chain has TRBV18 and TRBJ2-3; a possible D gene is TRBD2 (6 bases). The CDR3 sequence is 17 residues long. Trimming shortened V by 3 bases and J by 0 bases, and 16 bases separated the two germline ends. Germline V gene data show CDR1 as KGHSH and CDR2 as LQKENI. The CDR3 protein is CASSPKNGRTSTDTQYF. The CDR3 DNA sequence: TGTGCCAGCTCACCTAAAAATGGGAGGACTAGCACAGATACGCAGTATTTT.

The rearrangement joins TRBV5-6 to TRBJ1-2; 7 bases match TRBD1. V was clipped by 0 bases and J by 3 bases; unmatched bases: 2. This CDR3 spans 14 amino acids. Germline loops: CDR1 SGHDT, CDR2 YYEEEE. The CDR3 region is CASSLAGTDYGYTF. The CDR3 DNA reads as TGTGCCAGCAGCTTGGCCGGGACAGACTATGGCTACACCTTC. Full variable domain (outside the CDR3, taken from reference TRBV5-6 and TRBJ1-2): DAGVTQSPTHLIKTRGQQVTLRCSPKSGHDTVSWYQQALGQGPQFIFQYYEEEERQRGNFPDRFSGHQFPNYSSELNVNALLLGDSALYLCASSLAGTDYGYTFGSGTRLTVV.

The chain combines TRBV18 with TRBJ2-1, with D unclear. The V and J ends lost 3 bases and 2 bases respectively, with 11 bases between them. From germline, CDR1 is KGHSH and CDR2 LQKENI. The CDR3 runs to 15 residues. CDR3 residues: CASSPIPQTYNEQFF. CDR3 nucleotide sequence: TGTGCCAGCTCACCGATCCCCCAGACCTACAATGAGCAGTTCTTC.

This chain joins TRBV19 and TRBJ2-7; 8 nucleotides align to TRBD1. V lost 7 bases to trimming and J lost 3 bases; unmatched junction nucleotides: 8. Germline V gene data show CDR1 as LNHDA and CDR2 as SQIVND (reference sequence). The CDR3 loop spans 14 amino acids. Here the CDR3 reads CASTPGRGHYEQYF. For the CDR3, the DNA is TGTGCCAGTACGCCCGGCAGGGGGCACTACGAGCAGTACTTC.

A remark on this clone: No DNA is shown, since the ends of the CDR3 on it are uncertain; the CDR3 is the one TCRdb lists. The chain couples TRBV7-9 to TRBJ1-4; the table's D call TRBD1 went unverified against the DNA. Counting both end residues, the CDR3 totals 17 amino acids. In germline, CDR1 is SEHNR, CDR2 FQNEAQ (reference sequence). The CDR3 is CASSFGPGGQFTEKLFF.

This chain uses TRBV7-9 with TRBJ1-1; tentatively, D is TRBD1 (5 bases). The CDR3 sequence is 13 residues long. The V end was cut by 1 base, the J end by 6 bases, with 9 bases between. Germline CDR1 is SEHNR and CDR2 is FQNEAQ (reference sequence). The CDR3 DNA reads as TGTGCCAGCAGCTTAGAGGCAGGGTCTGAAGCTTTCTTT. This sequence encodes CASSLEAGSEAFF.